This T cell receptor (beta chain) was sequenced for a study of neurological immune-mediated disorders. Germline assignment: CDR1 SEHNR and CDR2 FQNEAQ (reference sequence). V was cut by 4 bases and J by 3 bases, with 15 bases left in between. This CDR3 is 15 amino acids long. TCRdb reprocessed the 5' RACE reads with MiXCR, giving one entry per CDR3 protein. The sample shows about 66,000 distinct CDR3 sequences, 3.4% of them seen only once. This clonotype showed up many times. This TCR was recovered from a middle-aged man with multiple sclerosis. The chain recombines TRBV7-9 with TRBJ2-5, with D uncertain. The sample comprised PBMCs. The CDR3 loop reads CASSSSPGREETQYF. In DNA form, the CDR3 reads TGTGCCAGCAGCTCAAGCCCCGGACGGGAAGAGACCCAGTACTTC.